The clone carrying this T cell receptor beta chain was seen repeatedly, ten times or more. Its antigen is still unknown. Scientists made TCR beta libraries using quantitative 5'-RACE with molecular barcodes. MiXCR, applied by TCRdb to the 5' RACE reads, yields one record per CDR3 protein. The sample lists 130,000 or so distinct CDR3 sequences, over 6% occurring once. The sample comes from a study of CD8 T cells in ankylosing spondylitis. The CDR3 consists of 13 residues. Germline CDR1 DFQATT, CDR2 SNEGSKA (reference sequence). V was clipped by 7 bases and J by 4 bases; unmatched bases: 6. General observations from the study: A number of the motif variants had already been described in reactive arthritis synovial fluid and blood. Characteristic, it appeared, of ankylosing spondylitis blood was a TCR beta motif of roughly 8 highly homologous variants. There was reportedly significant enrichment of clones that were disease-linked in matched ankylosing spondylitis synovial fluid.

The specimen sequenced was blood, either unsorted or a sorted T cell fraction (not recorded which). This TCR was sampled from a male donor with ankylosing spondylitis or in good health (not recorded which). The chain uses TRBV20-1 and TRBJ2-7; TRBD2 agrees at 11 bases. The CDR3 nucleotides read TGCAGTGACCGACTAGCGGGGCAATACGAGCAGTACTTC. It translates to CSDRLAGQYEQYF.